These 2 T cell receptor beta chains were all obtained from the same sample, sequenced in a study of control samples from healthy donors and cancer patients. The data were produced by immunoSEQ multiplex PCR, yet TCRdb's version contains in-frame clones alone and is incomplete. The sample lists approximately 44,000 clones; over 65% were seen once. Sequences were obtained from formalin-fixed, paraffin-embedded tissue. These receptors were taken from a male donor with melanoma.

This clone has a handful of counts. The chain links TRBV19 to TRBJ2-5; D perhaps matches TRBD1 (6 bases). CDR3 length: 14 amino acids. CDR1 and CDR2 from the germline V gene are LNHDA and SQIVND (reference sequence). Trimming stripped 4 bases from V and 0 bases from J, with 9 bases between. This CDR3 is CASSRYRDQETQYF. In DNA form, the CDR3 reads TGTGCCAGTAGTAGGTACAGGGACCAAGAGACCCAGTACTTC.

V usage is TRBV5-6 and J usage is TRBJ2-5; maybe TRBD2 (5 bases). Trimming left V 1 base short and J 5 bases short, with 18 bases between. The CDR3 loop spans 16 amino acids. Germline-derived CDR1 and CDR2 are SGHDT and YYEEEE. CDR3 bases: TGTGCCAGCAGCTTGTATCGGATAAGAGCGGTCGAGACCCAGTACTTC. Protein product: CASSLYRIRAVETQYF.